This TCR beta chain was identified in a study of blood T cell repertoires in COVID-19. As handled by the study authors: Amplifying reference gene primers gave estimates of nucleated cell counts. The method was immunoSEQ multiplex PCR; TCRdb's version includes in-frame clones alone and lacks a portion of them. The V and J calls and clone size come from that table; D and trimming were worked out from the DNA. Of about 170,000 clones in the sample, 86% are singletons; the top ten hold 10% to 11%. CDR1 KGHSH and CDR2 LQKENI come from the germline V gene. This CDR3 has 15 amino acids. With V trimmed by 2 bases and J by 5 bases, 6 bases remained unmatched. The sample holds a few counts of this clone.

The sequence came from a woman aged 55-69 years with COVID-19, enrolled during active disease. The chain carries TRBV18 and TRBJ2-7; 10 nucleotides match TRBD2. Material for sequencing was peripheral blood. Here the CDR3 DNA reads TGTGCCAGCTCACCAGGGGCTAGCGGGAGCCACGAGCAGTACTTC. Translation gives CASSPGASGSHEQYF. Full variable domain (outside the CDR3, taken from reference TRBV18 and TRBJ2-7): NAGVMQNPRHLVRRRGQEARLRCSPMKGHSHVYWYRQLPEEGLKFMVYLQKENIIDESGMPKERFSAEFPKEGPSILRIQQVVRGDSAAYFCASSPGASGSHEQYFGPGTRLTVT.